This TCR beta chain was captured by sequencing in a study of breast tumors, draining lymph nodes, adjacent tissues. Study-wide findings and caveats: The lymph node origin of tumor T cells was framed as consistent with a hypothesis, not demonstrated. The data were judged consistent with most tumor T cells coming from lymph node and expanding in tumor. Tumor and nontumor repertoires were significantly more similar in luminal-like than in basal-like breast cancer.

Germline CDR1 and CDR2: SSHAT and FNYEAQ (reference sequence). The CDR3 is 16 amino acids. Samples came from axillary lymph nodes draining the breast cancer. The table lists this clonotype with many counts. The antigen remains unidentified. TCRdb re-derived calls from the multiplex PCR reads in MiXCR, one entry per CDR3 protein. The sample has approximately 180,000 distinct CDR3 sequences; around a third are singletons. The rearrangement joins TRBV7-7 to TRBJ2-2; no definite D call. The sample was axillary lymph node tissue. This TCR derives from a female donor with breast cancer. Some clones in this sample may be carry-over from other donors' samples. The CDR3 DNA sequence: TGTGCTACACCCCCCCGGGCGGACGCGAACACCGGGGAGCTGTTTTTT. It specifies CATPPRADANTGELFF.